This T cell receptor (beta chain) was recorded in a study of early T cells in non-severe SARS-CoV-2 infection. Study context: Chains were not paired, and sequencing was done on bulk RNA from unsorted whole blood. Study observations and caveats: Clonotype matching in VDJdb favored anti-spike CD8 responses and did not capture private and CD4 specificities.

CDR1 is MDHEN, CDR2 SYDVKM, per germline. Trimming stripped 6 bases from V and 2 bases from J, with 9 bases between. The CDR3 spans 13 residues. This clonotype was observed at least ten times. The antigen is not known. Individual cDNA molecules each received unique molecular identifiers attached to them. MiXCR, run by TCRdb on the 5' RACE reads, gives a single entry per CDR3 protein. The sample records about 100,000 distinct CDR3 sequences, less than 15% being singletons. This rearrangement joins TRBV28 to TRBJ2-3; D is undetermined. This TCR came from an adult who was a healthcare worker with PCR-confirmed SARS-CoV-2 infection or an uninfected control (not recorded which). Sequencing input: whole blood. The CDR3 nucleotides read TGTGCCAGCAGCCCAGGAACCACAGATACGCAGTATTTT. Its protein product is CASSPGTTDTQYF.